Following are 19 T cell receptor beta chains from one sample sequenced in a study of blood T cell repertoires in COVID-19. The protocol was immunoSEQ multiplex PCR, while the TCRdb copy is restricted to in-frame clones and leaves out a portion. The profile shows 81,000 or so clones, about 88% of them singletons. Material for sequencing was peripheral blood. The receptors originated from an older man with active or convalescent COVID-19.

The chain employs TRBV19 and TRBJ1-4; 10 bases align to TRBD1. Looked up from germline, CDR1 is LNHDA and CDR2 is SQIVND (reference sequence). V shed 5 bases and J 7 bases; nucleotides not matched to a gene: 7. CDR3 length: 15 residues. This chain's CDR3 is CASSSNDRGREKLFF. The CDR3 nucleotides are TGTGCCAGTAGTTCCAACGACAGGGGGCGTGAAAAACTGTTTTTT.

The rearrangement uses TRBV9 and TRBJ2-1; TRBD2 might be the D (6 bases). Per germline, CDR1 SGDLS and CDR2 YYNGEE. V was cut by 3 bases and J by 8 bases, with 18 bases left in between. The CDR3 consists of 15 residues. In DNA form, the CDR3 reads TGTGCCAGCAGCGCGGGGGTAAGTTTAGTGGATGAGCAGTTCTTC. It specifies CASSAGVSLVDEQFF. The whole variable domain, remainder taken from reference TRBV9 and TRBJ2-1, is DSGVTQTPKHLITATGQRVTLRCSPRSGDLSVYWYQQSLDQGLQFLIQYYNGEERAKGNILERFSAQQFPDLHSELNLSSLELGDSALYFCASSAGVSLVDEQFFGPGTRLTVL.

The chain couples TRBV9 to TRBJ2-7; 9 bases are a match to TRBD1. CDR1 is SGDLS, CDR2 YYNGEE, per germline. The CDR3 covers 15 residues. The V segment lost 4 bases and the J segment 5 bases; nucleotides outside the gene matches: 10. CDR3 amino acids: CASSSEGDRDHEQYF. The DNA for the CDR3 is TGTGCCAGCAGCTCCGAGGGGGACAGGGACCACGAGCAGTACTTC.

In nucleotides, the CDR3 is TGTGCCAGCAGTCTGACAGGGGGAAAAGAGACCCAGTACTTC. This codes for CASSLTGGKETQYF. This chain links TRBV6-5 with TRBJ2-5; TRBD1 agrees at 9 bases. V shed 5 bases, J shed 3 bases, and the junction held 4 bases outside the gene matches. Per the germline V gene, CDR1 is MNHEY and CDR2 is SVGAGI. The CDR3 length is 14 residues.

This clone was counted a single time. The chain has TRBV7-2 and TRBJ2-6; D may be TRBD1 (5 bases). Germline V gene lookup returns CDR1 SGHTA and CDR2 FQGNSA. V lost 6 bases to trimming and J lost 2 bases, with 14 bases between them. The CDR3 runs 16 residues. For the CDR3, the DNA is TGTGCCAGCAGTAGCTCCTCAGGGACTGGGGCCAACGTCCTGACTTTC. Translation gives CASSSSSGTGANVLTF.

This clone appeared a few times. The rearrangement uses TRBV7-9 and TRBJ1-5; D not certain. Looked up from germline, CDR1 is SEHNR and CDR2 is FQNEAQ (reference sequence). V gave up 5 bases and J gave up 0 bases, with 11 bases separating them. The CDR3 has 15 residues. The DNA for the CDR3 is TGTGCCAGCAGCCGAGGCGGTTATAGCAATCAGCCCCAGCATTTT. The encoded protein is CASSRGGYSNQPQHF. The variable domain in full, with the rest retrieved from reference TRBV7-9 and TRBJ1-5, is DTGVSQNPRHKITKRGQNVTFRCDPISEHNRLYWYRQTLGQGPEFLTYFQNEAQLEKSRLLSDRFSAERPKGSFSTLEIQRTEQGDSAMYLCASSRGGYSNQPQHFGDGTRLSIL.

The chain recombines TRBV30 with TRBJ2-1; TRBD2 matches at 8 bases. V shed 8 bases and J 9 bases; nucleotides not matched to a gene: 12. This CDR3 region has 13 residues. CDR1 and CDR2 from the germline V gene are GTSNPN and SVGIG (reference sequence). The DNA of the CDR3 is TGTGCCCGAACCCTACTAGCGGAGGGTGAGCAGTTCTTC. It is translated as CARTLLAEGEQFF.

This chain links TRBV15 with TRBJ2-2; 8 bases align to TRBD2. V lost 1 base, J lost 3 bases, and 7 bases stayed unmatched. CDR3 length: 17 amino acids. The V gene's germline CDR1 is LNHNV and CDR2 YYDKDF (reference sequence). The CDR3 sequence is CATSRAGGQKYTGELFF. CDR3 in DNA: TGTGCCACCAGCAGAGCGGGGGGGCAGAAATACACCGGGGAGCTGTTTTTT.

The chain recombines TRBV7-2 with TRBJ2-1, with D possibly matching TRBD1 (6 bases). Germline V lookup: CDR1 SGHTA, CDR2 FQGNSA. Trimming stripped 2 bases from V and 1 base from J, with 15 bases between. The CDR3 has 17 amino acids. CDR3 amino acids: CASSLRFGQFSYNEQFF. The CDR3 coding sequence is TGTGCCAGCAGCTTAAGGTTCGGACAGTTTTCCTACAATGAGCAGTTCTTC.

This clone was observed once. This sequence joins TRBV9 and TRBJ2-3; 14 bases line up with TRBD2. The CDR3 runs to 17 residues. Trimming cost V 3 bases and J 3 bases; bases outside gene matches: 6. CDR1 and CDR2 (germline): SGDLS, YYNGEE. The CDR3 DNA sequence: TGTGCCAGCAGCGCCAGACTAGCGGGGGGGAGTACAGATACGCAGTATTTT. Residues: CASSARLAGGSTDTQYF.

The chain carries TRBV6-2 or TRBV6-3 and TRBJ2-7; 7 bases match TRBD1. The CDR3 has 15 amino acids. From germline, CDR1 is MNHEY and CDR2 SVGEGT. The junction had 12 bases not matched to a gene; V was cut back by 6 bases and J by 4 bases. The CDR3 loop is CASSDPPGGEYEQYF. CDR3 DNA: TGTGCCAGCAGCGATCCTCCAGGGGGTGAATACGAGCAGTACTTC.

The chain employs TRBV4-2 and TRBJ1-1, with D perhaps TRBD1 (5 bases). V shed 1 base and J shed 0 bases, with 12 bases lying between them. This CDR3 spans 16 amino acids. The V gene's germline CDR1 is LGHNA and CDR2 YNFKEQ. CDR3: CASSQASQGLNTEAFF. The CDR3 bases are TGTGCCAGCAGCCAAGCGTCGCAGGGTTTGAACACTGAAGCTTTCTTT.

V and J are TRBV19 and TRBJ2-2; D gene uncertain. V was trimmed by 5 bases and J by 4 bases, leaving 5 bases between them. This CDR3 region has 12 residues. CDR1 and CDR2 (germline): LNHDA, SQIVND (reference sequence). The CDR3 reads CASSQITGELFF. The CDR3 DNA is TGTGCCAGTAGTCAAATCACCGGGGAGCTGTTTTTT.

This chain connects TRBV6-5 to TRBJ1-2; 8 nucleotides align to TRBD1. The CDR3 has 14 amino acids. V lost 5 bases to trimming and J lost 4 bases; unmatched junction nucleotides: 6. CDR1 and CDR2 (germline): MNHEY, SVGAGI. The CDR3 sequence: CASSLGTGSYGYTF. CDR3 bases: TGTGCCAGCAGTCTTGGGACAGGCTCCTATGGCTACACCTTC.

The chain employs TRBV4-3 and TRBJ2-7, with 10 positions matching TRBD1. CDR1 is LGHNA and CDR2 is YSLEER in the germline V gene. The trim removed 3 bases at V and 1 base at J, leaving 0 bases unmatched. This CDR3 has 14 residues. The CDR3 bases are TGCGCCAGCAGCCAGGGACAGGGGTCCTACGAGCAGTACTTC. Residues: CASSQGQGSYEQYF.

This clone was picked up one time. The rearrangement uses TRBV15 and TRBJ1-2; D is possibly TRBD1 (6 bases). The CDR3 spans 14 residues. Trimming stripped 0 bases from V and 6 bases from J, with 11 bases between. The germline V gene has CDR1 LNHNV and CDR2 YYDKDF (reference sequence). The CDR3 nucleotides read TGTGCCACCAGCAGAGACACAGGGAGAAATGGCTACACCTTC. It translates to CATSRDTGRNGYTF.

V and J are TRBV15 and TRBJ1-4, with unresolved D. The V end lost 2 bases, the J end lost 16 bases, and 14 bases lay between the germline ends. Germline CDR1 and CDR2: LNHNV and YYDKDF (reference sequence). This CDR3 comprises 12 residues. The chain's CDR3 is CATSRPGHPPFF. The DNA for the CDR3 is TGTGCCACCAGCAGACCGGGTCATCCACCGTTTTTT.

The CDR3 sequence: CASSVQGRGETQYF. The CDR3 DNA reads as TGTGCCAGCAGTGTGCAGGGGAGAGGGGAGACCCAGTACTTC. The V and J genes are TRBV2 and TRBJ2-5; D may be TRBD1 (6 bases). The CDR3 length is 14 residues. V lost 4 bases and J lost 5, with 14 bases in between. CDR1 is SNHLY and CDR2 is FYNNEI in the germline V gene.

The chain uses TRBV28 and TRBJ1-2, with no clear D. V was cut by 6 bases and J by 8 bases, with 16 bases left in between. The CDR3 runs to 13 residues. The V gene's germline CDR1 is MDHEN and CDR2 SYDVKM. The CDR3 sequence is CASRYTEAGGYTF. The DNA for the CDR3 is TGTGCCAGCAGGTATACAGAGGCGGGCGGCTACACCTTC.